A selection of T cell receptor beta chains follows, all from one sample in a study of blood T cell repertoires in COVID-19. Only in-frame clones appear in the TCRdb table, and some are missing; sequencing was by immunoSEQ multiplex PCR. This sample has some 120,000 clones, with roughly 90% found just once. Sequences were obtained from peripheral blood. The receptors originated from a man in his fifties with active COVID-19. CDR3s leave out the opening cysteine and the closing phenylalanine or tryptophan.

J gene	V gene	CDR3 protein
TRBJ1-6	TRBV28	ASSPRTGDNSPLH
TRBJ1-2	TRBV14	ASSPARGAQGYT
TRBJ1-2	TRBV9	ASSVDRNGYGYT
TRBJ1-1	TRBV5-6	ASSRDTRGAF
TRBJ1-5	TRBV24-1	ATSDPRTGNQPQH
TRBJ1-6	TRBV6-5	ASRDRVGSPLH
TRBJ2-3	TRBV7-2	ASSPRGGAQY
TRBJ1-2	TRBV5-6	ASRFEGQASGYT
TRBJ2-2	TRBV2	ASQRSVGELF
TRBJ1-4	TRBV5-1	ASRETGAPNEKLF
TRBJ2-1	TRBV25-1	AGLAGGLFTSSYNEQF
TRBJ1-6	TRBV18	ASSPGPEKNSPLH
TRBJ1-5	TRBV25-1	ASSVYRASNQPQH
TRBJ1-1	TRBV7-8	ASSHLLRERNTEAF
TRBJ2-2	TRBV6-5	ASRTSGRNTGELF
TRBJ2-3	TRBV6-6	ATAEFTDTQY
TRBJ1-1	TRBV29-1	SVPDNTEAF
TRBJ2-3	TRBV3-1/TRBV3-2	ASSQRSTYTSTDTQY
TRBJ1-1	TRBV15	ATRTGADTEAF
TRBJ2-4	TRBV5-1	ASSAQGEDKNIQY
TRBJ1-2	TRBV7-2	ASSSTGGYGYT
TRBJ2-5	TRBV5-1	ASSEGLAQETQY
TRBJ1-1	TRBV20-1	SASRQGASTEAF
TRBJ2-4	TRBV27	ASSFRSNIQY
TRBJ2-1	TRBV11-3	ASSHSTSAGEQF
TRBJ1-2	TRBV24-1	ATSDRQGAEGYT
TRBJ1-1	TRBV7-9	ASSLGQGTEAF
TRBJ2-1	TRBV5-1	ASSMAGGVKVNEQF
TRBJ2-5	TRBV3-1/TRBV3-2	ASSQDVWQQETQY